The T cell receptor beta chain under discussion was sequenced for a study of T cell responses to AZD1222 COVID-19 vaccine. Sequenced by immunoSEQ multiplex PCR; TCRdb stores in-frame clones only, minus some. The sample lists more than 100,000 clones, roughly 88% occurring once. CDR1 SGDLS and CDR2 YYNGEE come from the germline V gene. This CDR3 has 14 residues. V lost 3 bases and J 4 bases, leaving 14 bases between the germline ends. Points from the study as a whole: Spike-specific TCR depth and breadth grew after two AZD1222 doses. Reports indicate that nearly half of spike-specific TCRs are directed at unmutated variant regions. Without day 14 samples, only post-peak T cell repertoires were studied.

The sample holds a few counts of this clone. Its antigen is unidentified. V usage is TRBV9 and J usage is TRBJ2-7; D is unclear. The TCR was taken from an adult in good health. The sample consisted of peripheral blood, taken on day 0 of AZD1222 vaccination. The CDR3 region is CASSAGPFRYEQYF. The CDR3 region has the DNA TGTGCCAGCAGCGCCGGCCCCTTTCGTTACGAGCAGTACTTC. The variable domain in full, completed from reference TRBV9 and TRBJ2-7, reads DSGVTQTPKHLITATGQRVTLRCSPRSGDLSVYWYQQSLDQGLQFLIQYYNGEERAKGNILERFSAQQFPDLHSELNLSSLELGDSALYFCASSAGPFRYEQYFGPGTRLTVT.